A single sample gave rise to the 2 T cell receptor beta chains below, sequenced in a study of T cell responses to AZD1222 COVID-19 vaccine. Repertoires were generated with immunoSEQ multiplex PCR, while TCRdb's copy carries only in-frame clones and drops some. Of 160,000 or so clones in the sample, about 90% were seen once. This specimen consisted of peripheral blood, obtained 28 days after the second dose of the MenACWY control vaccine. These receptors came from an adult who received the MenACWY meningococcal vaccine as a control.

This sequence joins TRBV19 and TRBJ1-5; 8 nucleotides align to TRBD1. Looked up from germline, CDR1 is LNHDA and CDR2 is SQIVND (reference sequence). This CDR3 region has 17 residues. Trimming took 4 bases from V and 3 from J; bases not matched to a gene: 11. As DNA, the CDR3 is TGTGCCAGTAGTACCCCAGAGGACAGGGAAAACAATCAGCCCCAGCATTTT. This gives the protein CASSTPEDRENNQPQHF. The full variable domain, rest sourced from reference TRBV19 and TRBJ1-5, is DGGITQSPKYLFRKEGQNVTLSCEQNLNHDAMYWYRQDPGQGLRLIYYSQIVNDFQKGDIAEGYSVSREKKESFPLTVTSAQKNPTAFYLCASSTPEDRENNQPQHFGDGTRLSIL.

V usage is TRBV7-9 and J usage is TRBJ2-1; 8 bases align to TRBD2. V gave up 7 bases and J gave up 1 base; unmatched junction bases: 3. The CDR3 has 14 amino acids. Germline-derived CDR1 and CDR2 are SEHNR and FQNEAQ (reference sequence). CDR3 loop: CASTPSGSYNEQFF. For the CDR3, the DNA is TGTGCCAGCACCCCTAGCGGGTCCTACAATGAGCAGTTCTTC. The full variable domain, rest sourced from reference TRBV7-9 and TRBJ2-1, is DTGVSQNPRHKITKRGQNVTFRCDPISEHNRLYWYRQTLGQGPEFLTYFQNEAQLEKSRLLSDRFSAERPKGSFSTLEIQRTEQGDSAMYLCASTPSGSYNEQFFGPGTRLTVL.